The T cell receptor (beta chain) under discussion was sequenced for a study of long-term antiretroviral therapy in people with HIV. Notes on the study in general: ART was followed by higher diversity that remained below transplant donor controls. Possibly under older ART regimens, blood was drawn between the mid-2000s and the late 2010s.

Sequencing used immunoSEQ v3.0 at survey level. Repertoires were generated with immunoSEQ multiplex PCR, while TCRdb's copy carries only in-frame clones and drops some. The sample shows about 36,000 clones, over 70% of them seen only once. This clone occurred once. The antigen is unknown. Trimming removed 5 bases from V and 6 bases from J, with 19 bases in between. Germline CDR1 is SGHTA and CDR2 is FQGTGA. The CDR3 is made up of 15 amino acids. This clonotype was obtained from a man younger than 30 with HIV. Source: unsorted PBMCs, taken 0.6 years after starting antiretroviral therapy. V usage is TRBV7-3 and J usage is TRBJ1-2; tentative D call: TRBD1 (6 bases). CDR3 nucleotide sequence: TGTGCCAGCAGCCCGAGGGGGGGGGATCCGCATGGCTACACCTTC. It is translated as CASSPRGGDPHGYTF.